The 11 T cell receptor beta chains in this list originate from one sample, sequenced in a study of blood T cells in healthy people across ages. Combining a sample-barcoded 5' primer with a J-beta primer mix, a second PCR ran for 7 to 11 cycles. TCRdb re-derived calls from the 5' RACE reads in MiXCR, one entry per CDR3 protein. Here the sample spans fewer than 950,000 distinct CDR3 sequences, 53% being singletons. Sequencing used blood. The receptors originated from a man at least 80 years old in good health.

The chain carries TRBV20-1 and TRBJ1-5; D perhaps matches TRBD1 (5 bases). The CDR3 totals 14 residues. Germline V CDR1 and CDR2: DFQATT, SNEGSKA (reference sequence). The germline V and J ends were trimmed by 2 bases and 9 bases, with 17 bases remaining between them. The CDR3 nucleotides read TGCAGTGCTAGACTACCGCAGGGTTCGTGGCCCCAGCATTTT. This sequence encodes CSARLPQGSWPQHF.

In DNA, the CDR3 is TGTGCCAGCACAATGACAGGGGGGCGTGGGGCCAACGTCCTGACTTTC. It specifies CASTMTGGRGANVLTF. V usage is TRBV6-6 and J usage is TRBJ2-6; TRBD1 matches 9 bases. CDR3 size: 16 residues. From germline, CDR1 is MNHNY and CDR2 SVGAGI (reference sequence). Trimming removed 7 bases from V and 3 bases from J; junction bases left unmatched: 7.

This chain uses TRBV15 with TRBJ2-3, with D perhaps being TRBD1 or TRBD2 (5 bases each). The length of the CDR3 is 16 residues. V shed 1 base and J shed 0 bases, with 11 bases lying between them. Germline V gene lookup returns CDR1 LNHNV and CDR2 YYDKDF (reference sequence). The CDR3 DNA reads as TGTGCCACCAGCAGAGTAGTGTGGGGGAGCACAGATACGCAGTATTTT. This translates into CATSRVVWGSTDTQYF.

This rearrangement joins TRBV7-2 to TRBJ2-2; 7 bases are shared with TRBD2. Germline values: CDR1 SGHTA, CDR2 FQGNSA. There are 17 residues in the CDR3. J gave up 5 bases and V 1 base, and 10 bases lay outside the gene matches. The CDR3 here is CASSLVFGGGGTGELFF. CDR3 DNA: TGTGCCAGCAGCTTAGTCTTTGGCGGGGGAGGAACCGGGGAGCTGTTTTTT. Full variable domain (rest looked up from reference TRBV7-2 and TRBJ2-2): GAGVSQSPSNKVTEKGKDVELRCDPISGHTALYWYRQSLGQGLEFLIYFQGNSAPDKSGLPSDRFSAERTGGSVSTLTIQRTQQEDSAVYLCASSLVFGGGGTGELFFGEGSRLTVL.

This clonotype was counted a few times. The chain joins TRBV3-1 to TRBJ2-1; TRBD2 agrees at 10 bases. V lost 4 bases to trimming and J lost 7 bases; unmatched junction nucleotides: 13. The germline V gene has CDR1 LGHDT and CDR2 YNNKEL (reference sequence). The CDR3 runs to 17 residues. The CDR3: CASSPEALAGAGNEQFF. CDR3 nucleotide sequence: TGTGCCAGCAGCCCGGAAGCTCTAGCGGGAGCTGGGAATGAGCAGTTCTTC.

V gene TRBV28 combines with J gene TRBJ2-3; maybe TRBD2 (5 bases). CDR3 length: 14 amino acids. V gave up 6 bases and J gave up 2 bases, with 12 bases separating them. From germline, CDR1 is MDHEN and CDR2 SYDVKM. The CDR3 DNA is TGTGCCAGCAGACCCAGGACTGCCACAGATACGCAGTATTTT. It encodes CASRPRTATDTQYF.

CDR3 amino acids: CASSADRGGNSPLHF. DNA for the CDR3: TGTGCCAGCAGCGCGGACAGGGGAGGGAATTCACCCCTCCACTTT. The gene calls are TRBV5-6 and TRBJ1-6; 9 bases fit TRBD1. V lost 4 bases, J lost 7 bases, and 6 bases stayed unmatched. The CDR3 is 15 amino acids. Germline V gives CDR1 SGHDT, CDR2 YYEEEE.

V gene TRBV24-1 combines with J gene TRBJ2-4; 7 nucleotides match TRBD2. The J call may be faulty, since TRBJ2-7 better matches the DNA end. The length of the CDR3 is 15 residues. Germline V gene sequence: CDR1 KGHDR, CDR2 SFDVKD. CDR3 DNA sequence: TGTGCCACCAGTCTGAGCGGGACGGGTCTCCGCGAGCAGTACTTC. Translated, it gives CATSLSGTGLREQYF.

This clonotype was found a few times. The gene calls are TRBV5-1 and TRBJ2-1; D is perhaps TRBD2 (5 bases). Germline CDR1 and CDR2: SGHRS and YFSETQ. The V end lost 0 bases, the J end lost 10 bases, and 11 bases lay between the germline ends. The CDR3 spans 13 residues. CDR3 sequence reads: CASSLGESGEQFF. In DNA, the CDR3 is TGCGCCAGCAGCTTGGGCGAGTCGGGAGAGCAGTTCTTC. The whole variable domain, filled in from reference TRBV5-1 and TRBJ2-1, reads KAGVTQTPRYLIKTRGQQVTLSCSPISGHRSVSWYQQTPGQGLQFLFEYFSETQRNKGNFPGRFSGRQFSNSRSEMNVSTLELGDSALYLCASSLGESGEQFFGPGTRLTVL.

J is TRBJ1-2 and V is TRBV28, with unresolved D. V was clipped by 5 bases and J by 5 bases, with 9 bases between them. The CDR3 length is 12 residues. Germline V gene sequence: CDR1 MDHEN, CDR2 SYDVKM. The CDR3 DNA sequence: TGTGCCAGCAGTCCAGCGGAATATGGCTACACCTTC. Its translation is CASSPAEYGYTF.

The chain joins TRBV28 to TRBJ2-7; D gene unclear. The CDR3 has 12 amino acids. The V end was cut by 6 bases, the J end by 8 bases, with 14 bases between. Germline CDR1 is MDHEN and CDR2 is SYDVKM. The CDR3 region has the DNA TGTGCCAGCAGCCTGGGTCCCTTCCAGCAGTACTTC. As protein: CASSLGPFQQYF. The whole variable domain, remainder taken from reference TRBV28 and TRBJ2-7, is DVKVTQSSRYLVKRTGEKVFLECVQDMDHENMFWYRQDPGLGLRLIYFSYDVKMKEKGDIPEGYSVSREKKERFSLILESASTNQTSMYLCASSLGPFQQYFGPGTRLTVT.